This T cell receptor (beta chain) stems from a study of vaccination effects on CD4 cells after COVID-19. ViraFEST expansion of antigen-specific CD4+ T cells with viral peptide pools preceded sequencing. The culture ran for around 10 days before CD4+ T cells were isolated. Between March and December 2020, the person had a SARS-CoV-2 infection that PCR confirmed. Germline V gene lookup returns CDR1 MGHRA and CDR2 YSYEKL. The CDR3 covers 17 residues. Trimming cost V 2 bases and J 4 bases, with 19 bases left between them. Produced via immunoSEQ multiplex PCR; TCRdb's table is partial and in-frame only. The repertoire holds some 25,000 clones, with more than 70% as singletons. For this clone: The antigen remains unidentified.

The V gene is TRBV4-1, the J gene TRBJ2-3, with a possible D match to TRBD2 (6 bases). The specimen comprised CD4+ T cells from PBMCs cultured with SARS-CoV-2 spike peptides, sampled before COVID-19 vaccination. The receptor comes from a human donor who had a prior SARS-CoV-2 infection. The CDR3 protein is CASSQFHSGTAPDTQYF. DNA of the CDR3: TGCGCCAGCAGCCAATTCCATTCCGGGACTGCGCCAGATACGCAGTATTTT.